Below, 2 T cell receptor beta chains from the same sample are listed, as sequenced in a study of T-cell reconstitution after alpha-beta-depleted transplantation in children. Using unique molecular identifiers, the investigators prepared the TCRbeta library. TCRdb reprocessed the PCR reads with MiXCR, giving one entry per CDR3 protein. The table shows more than 550,000 distinct CDR3 sequences, with about 10% occurring only once. The sample was PBMCs from the stem cell graft donor, taken from the stem cell graft. These receptors all come from a human donor who donated a stem cell graft to a child with acute myeloid leukemia.

Notes on this clonotype: One junction end disagrees with the germline gene, perhaps due to a read error. The chain uses TRBV14 and TRBJ2-7, with a tentative D call TRBD1 (5 bases). The CDR3 is 14 amino acids. The germline CDR1 and CDR2 sequences are SGHDN and FVKESK. CDR3 bases: TGTGCCAGCAGCCCCCGGACCTGGGGCTACGAGCTGTACTTC. This gives the protein CASSPRTWGYELYF.

This clonotype was observed a few times. The gene calls are TRBV29-1 and TRBJ2-3; 9 bases agree with TRBD2. This CDR3 is 13 amino acids long. From germline, CDR1 is SQVTM and CDR2 ANQGSEA. The junction had 9 bases not matched to a gene; V was cut back by 6 bases and J by 8 bases. In DNA form, the CDR3 reads TGCAGCGTCCGAGCGGGGGGATCGTCTACGCAGTATTTT. It encodes CSVRAGGSSTQYF.